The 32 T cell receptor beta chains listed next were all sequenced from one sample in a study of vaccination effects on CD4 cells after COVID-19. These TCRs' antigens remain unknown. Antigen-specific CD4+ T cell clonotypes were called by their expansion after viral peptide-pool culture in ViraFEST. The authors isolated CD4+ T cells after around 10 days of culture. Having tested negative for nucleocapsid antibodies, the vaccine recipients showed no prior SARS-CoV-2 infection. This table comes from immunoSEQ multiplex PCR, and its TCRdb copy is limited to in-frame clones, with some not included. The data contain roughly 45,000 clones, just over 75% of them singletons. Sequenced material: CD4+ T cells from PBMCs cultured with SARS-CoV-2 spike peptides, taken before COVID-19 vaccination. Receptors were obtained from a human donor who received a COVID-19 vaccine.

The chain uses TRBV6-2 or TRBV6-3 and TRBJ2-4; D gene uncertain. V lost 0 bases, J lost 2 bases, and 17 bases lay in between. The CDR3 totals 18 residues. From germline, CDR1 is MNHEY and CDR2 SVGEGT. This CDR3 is CASSYSSQPLSSKNIQYF. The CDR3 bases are TGTGCCAGCAGTTACTCGTCGCAGCCCCTTTCTTCCAAAAACATTCAGTACTTC.

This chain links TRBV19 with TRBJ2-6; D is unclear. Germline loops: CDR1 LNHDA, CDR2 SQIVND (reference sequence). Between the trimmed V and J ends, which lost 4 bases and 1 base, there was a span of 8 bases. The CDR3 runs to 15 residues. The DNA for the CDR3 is TGTGCCAGTAGTACCCAGACTTCTGGGGCCAACGTCCTGACTTTC. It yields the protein CASSTQTSGANVLTF.

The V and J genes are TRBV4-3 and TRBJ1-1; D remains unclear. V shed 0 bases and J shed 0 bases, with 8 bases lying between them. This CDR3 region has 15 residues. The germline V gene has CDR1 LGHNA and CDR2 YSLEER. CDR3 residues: CASSQEPAMNTEAFF. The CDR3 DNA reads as TGCGCCAGCAGCCAAGAACCGGCTATGAACACTGAAGCTTTCTTT.

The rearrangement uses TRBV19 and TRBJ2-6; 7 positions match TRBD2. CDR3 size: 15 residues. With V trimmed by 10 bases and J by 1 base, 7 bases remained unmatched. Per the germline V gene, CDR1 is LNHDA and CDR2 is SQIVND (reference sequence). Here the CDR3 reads CATGGGESGANVLTF. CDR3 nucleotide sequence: TGTGCCACGGGGGGTGGGGAATCTGGGGCCAACGTCCTGACTTTC.

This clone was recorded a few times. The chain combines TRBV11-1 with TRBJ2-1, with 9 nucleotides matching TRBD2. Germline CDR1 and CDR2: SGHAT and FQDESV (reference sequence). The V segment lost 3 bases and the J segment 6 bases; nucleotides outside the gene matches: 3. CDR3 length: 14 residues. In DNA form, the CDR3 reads TGTGCCAGCAGCTTTGGCGGGGGGGTCAATGAGCAGTTCTTC. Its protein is CASSFGGGVNEQFF.

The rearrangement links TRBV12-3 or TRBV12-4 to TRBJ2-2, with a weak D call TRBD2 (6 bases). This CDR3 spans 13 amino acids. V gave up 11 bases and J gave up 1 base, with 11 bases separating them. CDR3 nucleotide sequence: TGTGCCTCCGGGACTGTGAACACCGGGGAGCTGTTTTTT. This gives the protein CASGTVNTGELFF.

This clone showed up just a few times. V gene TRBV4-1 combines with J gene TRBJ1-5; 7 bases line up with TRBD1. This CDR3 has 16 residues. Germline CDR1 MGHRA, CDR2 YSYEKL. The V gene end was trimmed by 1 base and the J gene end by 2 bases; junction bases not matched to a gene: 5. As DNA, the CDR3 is TGCGCCAGCAGCCAAGGGAGGGGGCAAGGCAATCAGCCCCAGCATTTT. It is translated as CASSQGRGQGNQPQHF.

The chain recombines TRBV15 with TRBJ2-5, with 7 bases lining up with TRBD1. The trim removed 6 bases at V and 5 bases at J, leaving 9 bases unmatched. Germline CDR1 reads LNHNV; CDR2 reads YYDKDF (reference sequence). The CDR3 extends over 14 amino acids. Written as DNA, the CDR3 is TGTGCCACCAGGGAAGACAGGGACCGTGAGACCCAGTACTTC. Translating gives CATREDRDRETQYF.

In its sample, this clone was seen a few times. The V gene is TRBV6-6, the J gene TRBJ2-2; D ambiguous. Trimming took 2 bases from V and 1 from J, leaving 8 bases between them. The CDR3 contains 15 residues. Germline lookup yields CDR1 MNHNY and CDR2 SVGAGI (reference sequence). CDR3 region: CASSYPTKNTGELFF. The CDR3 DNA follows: TGTGCCAGCAGTTACCCGACAAAGAACACCGGGGAGCTGTTTTTT.

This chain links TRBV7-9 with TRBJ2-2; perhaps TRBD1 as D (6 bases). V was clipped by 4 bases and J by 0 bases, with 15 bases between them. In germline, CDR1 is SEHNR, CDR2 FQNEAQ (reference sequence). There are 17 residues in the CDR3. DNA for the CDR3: TGTGCCAGCAGCTGCCGCCAAACAGGGTCGAACACCGGGGAGCTGTTTTTT. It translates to CASSCRQTGSNTGELFF.

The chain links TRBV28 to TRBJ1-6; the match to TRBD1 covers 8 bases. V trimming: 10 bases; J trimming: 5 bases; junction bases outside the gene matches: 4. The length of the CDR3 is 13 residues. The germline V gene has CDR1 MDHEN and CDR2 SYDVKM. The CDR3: CANRQGNNSPLHF. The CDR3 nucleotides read TGTGCCAATCGACAGGGGAATAATTCACCCCTCCACTTT. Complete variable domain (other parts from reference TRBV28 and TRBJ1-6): DVKVTQSSRYLVKRTGEKVFLECVQDMDHENMFWYRQDPGLGLRLIYFSYDVKMKEKGDIPEGYSVSREKKERFSLILESASTNQTSMYLCANRQGNNSPLHFGNGTRLTVT.

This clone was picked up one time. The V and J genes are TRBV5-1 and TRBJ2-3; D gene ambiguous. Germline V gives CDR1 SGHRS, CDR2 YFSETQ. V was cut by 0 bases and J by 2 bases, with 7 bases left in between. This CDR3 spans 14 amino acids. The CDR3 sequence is CASSLGLPTDTQYF. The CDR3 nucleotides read TGCGCCAGCAGCTTGGGACTCCCCACAGATACGCAGTATTTT.

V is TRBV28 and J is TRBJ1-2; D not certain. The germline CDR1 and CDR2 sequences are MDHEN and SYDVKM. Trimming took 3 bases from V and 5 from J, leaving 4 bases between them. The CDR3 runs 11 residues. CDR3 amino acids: CASSLRYGYTF. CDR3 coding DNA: TGTGCCAGCAGTTTGAGGTATGGCTACACCTTC.

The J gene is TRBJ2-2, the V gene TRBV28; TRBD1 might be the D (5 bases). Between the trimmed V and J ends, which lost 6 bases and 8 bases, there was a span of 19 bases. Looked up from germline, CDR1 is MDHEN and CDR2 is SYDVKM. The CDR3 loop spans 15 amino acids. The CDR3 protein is CASSSQWQGTGELFF. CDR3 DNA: TGTGCCAGCAGCTCCCAGTGGCAGGGAACTGGGGAGCTGTTTTTT.

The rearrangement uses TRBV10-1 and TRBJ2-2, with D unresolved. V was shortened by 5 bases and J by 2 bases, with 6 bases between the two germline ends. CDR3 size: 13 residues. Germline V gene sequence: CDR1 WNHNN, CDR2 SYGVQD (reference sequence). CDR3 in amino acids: CASSRKNTGELFF. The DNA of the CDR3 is TGCGCCAGCAGTCGAAAAAACACCGGGGAGCTGTTTTTT.

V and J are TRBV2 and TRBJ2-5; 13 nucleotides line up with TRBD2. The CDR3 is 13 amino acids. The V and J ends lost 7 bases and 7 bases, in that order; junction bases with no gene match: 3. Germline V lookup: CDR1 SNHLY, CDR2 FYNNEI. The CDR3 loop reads CASKTSGGGTQYF. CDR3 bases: TGTGCCAGCAAAACTAGCGGGGGGGGGACCCAGTACTTC.

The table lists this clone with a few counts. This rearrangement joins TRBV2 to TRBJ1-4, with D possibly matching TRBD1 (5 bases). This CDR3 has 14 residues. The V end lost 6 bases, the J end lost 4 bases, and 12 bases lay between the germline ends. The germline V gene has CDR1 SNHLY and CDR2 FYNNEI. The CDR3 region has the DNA TGTGCCAGCAGGGAACGGGACGGTAATGAAAAACTGTTTTTT. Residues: CASRERDGNEKLFF.

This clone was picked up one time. The CDR3 region is CASSVGQSYNEQFF. Here the CDR3 DNA reads TGTGCCAGCAGCGTAGGACAGTCCTACAATGAGCAGTTCTTC. The rearrangement joins TRBV7-8 to TRBJ2-1, with TRBD1 as a possible D gene (6 bases). V lost 5 bases and J 1 base, leaving 9 bases between the germline ends. CDR3 length equals 14 residues. Germline CDR1 reads SGHVS; CDR2 reads FQNEAQ.

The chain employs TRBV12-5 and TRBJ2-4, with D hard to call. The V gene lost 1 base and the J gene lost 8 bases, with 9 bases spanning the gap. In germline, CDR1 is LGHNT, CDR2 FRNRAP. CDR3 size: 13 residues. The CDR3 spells CASGLGGLDIQYF. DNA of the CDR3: TGTGCTAGTGGTTTGGGAGGCCTGGACATTCAGTACTTC.

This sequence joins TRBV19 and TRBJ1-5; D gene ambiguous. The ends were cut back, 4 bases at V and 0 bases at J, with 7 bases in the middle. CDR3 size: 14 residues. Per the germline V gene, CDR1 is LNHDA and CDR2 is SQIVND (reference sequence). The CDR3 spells CASSKQDSNQPQHF. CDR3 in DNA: TGTGCCAGTAGTAAGCAGGATAGCAATCAGCCCCAGCATTTT.

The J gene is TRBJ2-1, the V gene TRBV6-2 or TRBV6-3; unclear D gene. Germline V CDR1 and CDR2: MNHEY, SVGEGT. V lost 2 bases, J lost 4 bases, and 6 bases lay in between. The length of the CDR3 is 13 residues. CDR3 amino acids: CASSYLQYNEQFF. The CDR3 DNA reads TGTGCCAGCAGTTACCTACAGTACAATGAGCAGTTCTTC.

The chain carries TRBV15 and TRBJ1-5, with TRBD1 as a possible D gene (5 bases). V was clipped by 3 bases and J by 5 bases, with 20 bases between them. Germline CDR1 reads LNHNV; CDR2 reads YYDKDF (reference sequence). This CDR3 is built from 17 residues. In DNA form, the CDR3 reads TGTGCCACCAGCAGGGAAGGTCAGGGATCATCTTATCAGCCCCAGCATTTT. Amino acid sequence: CATSREGQGSSYQPQHF.

CDR3 DNA: TGTGCCAGCAGCCACCGAATTACAGGGGGGTACACTGAAGCTTTCTTT. It yields the protein CASSHRITGGYTEAFF. The chain combines TRBV3-1 (or the pseudogene TRBV3-2) with TRBJ1-1; TRBD1 matches 8 bases. J gave up 3 bases and V 3 bases, and 9 bases lay outside the gene matches. From germline, CDR1 is LGHDT and CDR2 YNNKEL (reference sequence). The CDR3 consists of 16 residues.

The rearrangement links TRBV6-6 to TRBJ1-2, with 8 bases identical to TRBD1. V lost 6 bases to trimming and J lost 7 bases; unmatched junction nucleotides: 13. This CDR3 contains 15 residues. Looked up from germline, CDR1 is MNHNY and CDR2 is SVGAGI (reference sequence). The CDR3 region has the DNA TGTGCCAGCAGCCGACAACCGGGACAGGCTTCTGGCTACACCTTC. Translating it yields CASSRQPGQASGYTF.

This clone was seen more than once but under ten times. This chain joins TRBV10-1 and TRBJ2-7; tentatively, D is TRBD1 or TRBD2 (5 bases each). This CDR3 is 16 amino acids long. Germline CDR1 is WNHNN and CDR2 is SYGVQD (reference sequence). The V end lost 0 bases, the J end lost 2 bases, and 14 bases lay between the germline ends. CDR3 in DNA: TGCGCCAGCAGTGAGTCTCTGGGACGCTCTACCTACGAGCAGTACGTC. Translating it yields CASSESLGRSTYEQYV.

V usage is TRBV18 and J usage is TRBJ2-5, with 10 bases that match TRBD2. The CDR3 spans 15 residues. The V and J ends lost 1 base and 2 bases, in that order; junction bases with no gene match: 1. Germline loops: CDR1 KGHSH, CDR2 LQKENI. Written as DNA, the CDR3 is TGTGCCAGCTCACCACTAGCGGGGGGACAAGAGACCCAGTACTTC. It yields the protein CASSPLAGGQETQYF.

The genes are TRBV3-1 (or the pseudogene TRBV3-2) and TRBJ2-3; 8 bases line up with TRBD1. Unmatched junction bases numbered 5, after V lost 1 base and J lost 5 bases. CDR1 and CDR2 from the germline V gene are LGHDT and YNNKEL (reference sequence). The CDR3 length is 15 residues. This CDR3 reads CASSQAGQGRDTQYF. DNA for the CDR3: TGTGCCAGCAGCCAAGCCGGACAGGGAAGAGATACGCAGTATTTT.

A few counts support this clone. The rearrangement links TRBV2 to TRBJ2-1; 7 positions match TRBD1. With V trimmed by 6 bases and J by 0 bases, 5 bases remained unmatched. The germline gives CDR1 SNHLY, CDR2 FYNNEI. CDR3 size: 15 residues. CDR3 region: CASRATGDSYNEQFF. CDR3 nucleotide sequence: TGTGCCAGCAGAGCCACAGGGGACTCCTACAATGAGCAGTTCTTC.

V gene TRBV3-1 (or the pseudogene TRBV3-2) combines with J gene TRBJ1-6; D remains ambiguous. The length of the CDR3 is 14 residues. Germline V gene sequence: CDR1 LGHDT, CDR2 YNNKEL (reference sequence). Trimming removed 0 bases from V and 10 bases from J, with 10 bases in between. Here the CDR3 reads CASSQDGGGSPLHF. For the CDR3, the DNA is TGTGCCAGCAGCCAAGACGGAGGAGGGTCACCCCTCCACTTT.

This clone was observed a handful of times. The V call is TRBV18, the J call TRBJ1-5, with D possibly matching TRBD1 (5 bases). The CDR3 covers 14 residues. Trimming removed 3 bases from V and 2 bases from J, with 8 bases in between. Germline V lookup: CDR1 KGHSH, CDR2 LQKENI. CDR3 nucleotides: TGTGCCAGCTCACCGCAGACAGGCAATCAGCCCCAGCATTTT. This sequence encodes CASSPQTGNQPQHF.

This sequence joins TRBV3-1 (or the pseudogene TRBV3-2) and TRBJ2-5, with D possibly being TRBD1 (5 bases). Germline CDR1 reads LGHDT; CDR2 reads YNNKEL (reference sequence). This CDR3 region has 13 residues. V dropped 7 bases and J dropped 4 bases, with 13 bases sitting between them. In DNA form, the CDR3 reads TGTGCCAGCACCTACGACAGAGGAGAGACCCAGTACTTC. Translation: CASTYDRGETQYF.

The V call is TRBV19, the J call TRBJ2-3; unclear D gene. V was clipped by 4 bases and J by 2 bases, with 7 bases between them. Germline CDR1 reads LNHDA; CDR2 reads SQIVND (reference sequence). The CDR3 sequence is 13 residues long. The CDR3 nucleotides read TGTGCCAGTAGTAAAGAATTCACAGATACGCAGTATTTT. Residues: CASSKEFTDTQYF.